Listed here are 32 T cell receptor beta chains from one sample, sequenced in a study of T cell changes during pregnancy in multiple sclerosis. The method was immunoSEQ multiplex PCR; TCRdb's version includes in-frame clones alone and lacks a portion of them. Of about 59,000 clones in the sample, roughly 94% are singletons; the top ten hold 2% to 3%. The sequencing here drew on CD8+ T cells from peripheral blood mononuclear cells, taken after pregnancy. All receptors come from a female donor with multiple sclerosis, enrolled in a pregnancy study.

V is TRBV5-1 and J is TRBJ2-3; TRBD2 aligns across 8 bases. CDR1 is SGHRS and CDR2 is YFSETQ in the germline V gene. V shed 0 bases, J shed 0 bases, and the junction held 12 bases outside the gene matches. The CDR3 runs 19 residues. CDR3 bases: TGCGCCAGCAGCTTGGCGTTAGCGGGACCAGGGGTGAGCACAGATACGCAGTATTTT. This encodes CASSLALAGPGVSTDTQYF.

CDR3 in DNA: TGTGCCAGTAGTATATTAGGGGGCACCGGGGAGCTGTTTTTT. Translation gives CASSILGGTGELFF. This chain uses TRBV19 with TRBJ2-2; tentative D call: TRBD1 (6 bases). Trimming removed 2 bases from V and 4 bases from J, with 8 bases in between. The V gene's germline CDR1 is LNHDA and CDR2 SQIVND (reference sequence). The length of the CDR3 is 14 residues.

This chain uses TRBV6-5 with TRBJ2-7; 7 positions match TRBD1. The CDR3 has 15 amino acids. Germline V CDR1 and CDR2: MNHEY, SVGAGI. Trimming cost V 6 bases and J 3 bases; bases outside gene matches: 11. The CDR3 loop reads CASSPRWTGIYEQYF. As DNA, the CDR3 is TGTGCCAGCAGCCCGAGATGGACAGGAATCTACGAGCAGTACTTC.

The rearrangement links TRBV1 to TRBJ1-1; the tabulated D call, TRBD1, remains unverified against the DNA. TRBV1 is labeled a pseudogene. The CDR3 loop spans 16 amino acids. The DNA of the CDR3 is TGCACCAGTCTGGTGGGTGGACAGGGAACGAACACTGAAGCTTTCTTT. This codes for CTSLVGGQGTNTEAFF.

V gene TRBV4-2 combines with J gene TRBJ2-1; 7 bases fit TRBD2. Germline V gene data show CDR1 as LGHNA and CDR2 as YNFKEQ. Trimming cost V 3 bases and J 4 bases; bases outside gene matches: 6. The CDR3 extends over 15 amino acids. CDR3 in DNA: TGTGCCAGCAGCCATAGAACTAGCGAATACAATGAGCAGTTCTTC. It is translated as CASSHRTSEYNEQFF.

The chain uses TRBV6-5 and TRBJ2-2, with TRBD2 identical over 7 bases. There are 15 residues in the CDR3. Unmatched junction bases numbered 8, after V lost 5 bases and J lost 5 bases. The germline V gene has CDR1 MNHEY and CDR2 SVGAGI. The CDR3 DNA sequence: TGTGCCAGCAGTATTCAACCGGGGGGAACCGGGGAGCTGTTTTTT. Translation: CASSIQPGGTGELFF.

The V call is TRBV9, the J call TRBJ2-4; D unresolved. The germline CDR1 and CDR2 sequences are SGDLS and YYNGEE. The CDR3 has 13 amino acids. Trimming stripped 0 bases from V and 3 bases from J, with 4 bases between. CDR3 sequence (DNA): TGTGCCAGCAGCGTAGGACACAAAAACATTCAGTACTTC. Amino acids: CASSVGHKNIQYF.

The chain joins TRBV19 to TRBJ2-2, with 7 bases fitting TRBD1. This CDR3 has 14 residues. From germline, CDR1 is LNHDA and CDR2 SQIVND (reference sequence). The trim removed 7 bases at V and 2 bases at J, leaving 4 bases unmatched. As DNA, the CDR3 is TGTGCCAGTACCCGGGACAGAAACACCGGGGAGCTGTTTTTT. As protein: CASTRDRNTGELFF.

The chain employs TRBV4-1 and TRBJ2-3, with D tentatively TRBD1 (5 bases). Germline V CDR1 and CDR2: MGHRA, YSYEKL. CDR3 length: 16 residues. V was cut by 4 bases and J by 0 bases, with 14 bases left in between. CDR3 in DNA: TGCGCCAGCAGCCCCGGTCCCCAGGGAAGCACAGATACGCAGTATTTT. It is translated as CASSPGPQGSTDTQYF.

This chain uses TRBV10-2 with TRBJ2-1, with TRBD2 identical over 12 bases. Trimming removed 6 bases from V and 7 bases from J; junction bases left unmatched: 7. Germline lookup yields CDR1 WSHSY and CDR2 SAAADI. The CDR3 extends over 15 amino acids. The CDR3 reads CASRETSGRRNEQFF. CDR3 DNA sequence: TGCGCCAGCAGGGAGACTAGCGGGAGACGGAATGAGCAGTTCTTC.

This clone appeared once. The rearrangement joins TRBV6-5 to TRBJ2-3, with TRBD2 matching 7 bases. V was clipped by 4 bases and J by 10 bases; unmatched bases: 17. Germline CDR1 MNHEY, CDR2 SVGAGI. This CDR3 is 16 amino acids long. The CDR3 DNA reads as TGTGCCAGCAGTTCCCCTTCGGGAGGCGGTTTTTCTGCGCAGTATTTT. This gives the protein CASSSPSGGGFSAQYF.

V is TRBV19 and J is TRBJ2-7, with 14 bases lining up with TRBD2. The CDR3 has 15 residues. Germline CDR1 is LNHDA and CDR2 is SQIVND (reference sequence). With 5 bases clipped from V and 5 bases from J, the junction kept 5 bases outside the gene matches. CDR3 region: CASSPGLAGVNEQYF. Here the CDR3 DNA reads TGTGCCAGTAGTCCGGGACTAGCGGGAGTCAACGAGCAGTACTTC.

This clone was recorded once. V usage is TRBV2 and J usage is TRBJ2-5; 7 nucleotides line up with TRBD1. Trimming at V came to 4 bases and at J to 4 bases, leaving 3 bases not matched to a gene. Germline V CDR1 and CDR2: SNHLY, FYNNEI. The CDR3 extends over 13 amino acids. As DNA, the CDR3 is TGTGCCAGCAGTGGACAGGGACGAGAGACCCAGTACTTC. This codes for CASSGQGRETQYF.

The J gene is TRBJ1-5, the V gene TRBV6-6; maybe TRBD1 (5 bases). The CDR3 runs to 14 residues. V was clipped by 5 bases and J by 3 bases, with 11 bases between them. Germline values: CDR1 MNHNY, CDR2 SVGAGI (reference sequence). CDR3 DNA: TGTGCCAGCAGTCTTCAGGGTCTCAATCAGCCCCAGCATTTT. Translating gives CASSLQGLNQPQHF.

V usage is TRBV27 and J usage is TRBJ2-7, with D perhaps matching TRBD2 (5 bases). CDR1 and CDR2 (germline): MNHEY, SMNVEV (reference sequence). The CDR3 contains 14 residues. V lost 0 bases, J lost 4 bases, and 10 bases lay in between. In DNA, the CDR3 is TGTGCCAGCAGTTTATCCGGGATTGGGTACGAGCAGTACTTC. Protein: CASSLSGIGYEQYF.

The V call is TRBV13, the J call TRBJ2-1, with 8 nucleotides matching TRBD2. Germline assignment: CDR1 PRHDT and CDR2 FYEKMQ (reference sequence). The CDR3 spans 15 residues. Germline trimming cut 3 bases from V and 4 bases from J; bases unmatched to any gene: 5. CDR3 region: CASSLSGSGYNEQFF. The CDR3 DNA is TGTGCCAGCAGCTTGAGCGGGAGTGGTTACAATGAGCAGTTCTTC.

This sequence joins TRBV9 and TRBJ2-5; D possibly corresponds to TRBD2 (7 bases). The CDR3 covers 15 residues. CDR1 SGDLS and CDR2 YYNGEE come from the germline V gene. V lost 3 bases and J lost 5, with 17 bases in between. For the CDR3, the DNA is TGTGCCAGCAGCGACCCCGGGGGGCTTGGGGAGACCCAGTACTTC. This sequence encodes CASSDPGGLGETQYF.

The chain carries TRBV27 and TRBJ2-1; 10 nucleotides agree with TRBD2. Germline V gene lookup returns CDR1 MNHEY and CDR2 SMNVEV (reference sequence). After removal of 1 base from V and 2 bases from J, the junction contained 2 bases not matched to a gene. There are 16 residues in the CDR3. The DNA of the CDR3 is TGTGCCAGCAGTTTATACCTAGCGGGAGCCTACAATGAGCAGTTCTTC. Protein: CASSLYLAGAYNEQFF.

The J gene is TRBJ1-5, the V gene TRBV28, with 7 bases matching TRBD1. V lost 2 bases and J lost 2; bases outside the gene matches: 6. Germline V gene sequence: CDR1 MDHEN, CDR2 SYDVKM. The CDR3 length is 16 residues. The CDR3 region is CASSLTGDYRNQPQHF. DNA for the CDR3: TGTGCCAGCAGTTTAACAGGGGATTATCGCAATCAGCCCCAGCATTTT.

The gene calls are TRBV28 and TRBJ1-4, with a tentative D call TRBD1 (6 bases). Germline CDR1 and CDR2: MDHEN and SYDVKM. Trimming stripped 5 bases from V and 0 bases from J, with 10 bases between. The CDR3 spans 15 residues. CDR3 amino acids: CASSPRTATNEKLFF. In DNA, the CDR3 is TGTGCCAGCAGTCCCAGGACAGCAACTAATGAAAAACTGTTTTTT. Together with reference TRBV28 and TRBJ1-4, the CDR3 gives the full variable domain: DVKVTQSSRYLVKRTGEKVFLECVQDMDHENMFWYRQDPGLGLRLIYFSYDVKMKEKGDIPEGYSVSREKKERFSLILESASTNQTSMYLCASSPRTATNEKLFFGSGTQLSVL.

The chain is built from TRBV7-9 and TRBJ1-1, with D unclear. This CDR3 contains 12 residues. With 7 bases removed from V and 4 bases from J, the gap between germline ends came to 10 bases. From germline, CDR1 is SEHNR and CDR2 FQNEAQ (reference sequence). The CDR3 sequence: CASTPGGTEAFF. The CDR3 bases are TGTGCCAGCACCCCAGGAGGCACTGAAGCTTTCTTT.

V is TRBV2 and J is TRBJ2-7, with 10 bases matching TRBD2. The CDR3 has 14 amino acids. CDR1 SNHLY and CDR2 FYNNEI come from the germline V gene. J was trimmed by 3 bases and V by 6 bases; bases with no gene match: 5. DNA of the CDR3: TGTGCCAGCAGAGGGACTAGCGCTTACTACGAGCAGTACTTC. Translation: CASRGTSAYYEQYF.

The CDR3 sequence: CASSQEGWQERYEQYF. The CDR3 bases are TGCGCCAGCAGCCAAGAAGGATGGCAGGAACGGTACGAGCAGTACTTC. This rearrangement joins TRBV4-1 to TRBJ2-7; D remains ambiguous. Germline-derived CDR1 and CDR2 are MGHRA and YSYEKL. The CDR3 covers 16 residues. V was clipped by 0 bases and J by 4 bases, with 16 bases between them.

This clone showed up just once. The rearrangement uses TRBV28 and TRBJ1-2; possible D gene TRBD1, 6 bases. Per the germline V gene, CDR1 is MDHEN and CDR2 is SYDVKM. The CDR3 is 13 residues long. Trimming removed 5 bases from V and 2 bases from J, with 9 bases in between. CDR3 sequence: CASSADSNYGYTF. The CDR3 nucleotides are TGTGCCAGCAGTGCGGACAGCAACTATGGCTACACCTTC.

The rearrangement uses TRBV18 and TRBJ2-7; no clear D. Germline V CDR1 and CDR2: KGHSH, LQKENI. V was pared by 2 bases and J by 3 bases, with 11 bases between. CDR3 length: 14 residues. The CDR3 spells CASSPTQSYYEQYF. The CDR3 DNA sequence: TGTGCCAGCTCACCAACGCAATCCTACTACGAGCAGTACTTC.

The chain employs TRBV27 and TRBJ1-2, with 10 positions matching TRBD1. The CDR3 is made up of 17 amino acids. J lost 0 bases, V lost 5 bases, and 9 bases had no gene match. Germline V gene lookup returns CDR1 MNHEY and CDR2 SMNVEV (reference sequence). DNA of the CDR3: TGTGCCAGCAGTGGGGCCGGGACAGGGGCGACTAACTATGGCTACACCTTC. This codes for CASSGAGTGATNYGYTF.

The chain links TRBV10-2 to TRBJ2-3; TRBD2 aligns across 11 bases. The CDR3 length is 16 residues. The germline V gene encodes CDR1 WSHSY and CDR2 SAAADI. V gave up 5 bases and J gave up 0 bases; unmatched junction bases: 4. The chain's CDR3 is CASSSGTSGSTDTQYF. The CDR3 DNA is TGCGCCAGCAGTTCCGGGACTAGCGGAAGCACAGATACGCAGTATTTT.

The V and J genes are TRBV19 and TRBJ2-7; a weak D match, TRBD2 (6 bases). CDR3 length equals 13 residues. Germline CDR1 reads LNHDA; CDR2 reads SQIVND (reference sequence). Trimming took 5 bases from V and 1 from J, leaving 9 bases between them. The CDR3 sequence: CASSASGSYEQYF. CDR3 DNA: TGTGCCAGTAGTGCGAGCGGGTCCTACGAGCAGTACTTC.

The V call is TRBV7-6, the J call TRBJ1-3; a weak D match, TRBD1 (6 bases). Germline CDR1 SGHVS, CDR2 FNYEAQ. The CDR3 extends over 16 amino acids. Trimming stripped 5 bases from V and 0 bases from J, with 14 bases between. CDR3 nucleotide sequence: TGTGCCAGCAGCAAAGGACAGATGTACTCTGGAAACACCATATATTTT. Protein: CASSKGQMYSGNTIYF.

V and J are TRBV5-6 and TRBJ2-2; the D is unclear. The germline CDR1 and CDR2 sequences are SGHDT and YYEEEE. V lost 4 bases and J 8 bases, leaving 9 bases between the germline ends. This CDR3 has 12 residues. This CDR3 reads CASSPVFGELFF. CDR3 sequence (DNA): TGTGCCAGCAGCCCTGTGTTTGGGGAGCTGTTTTTT.

This chain links TRBV29-1 with TRBJ2-1, with 7 nucleotides matching TRBD1. Germline CDR1 reads SQVTM; CDR2 reads ANQGSEA. This CDR3 is 13 amino acids long. Losses at the gene ends were 6 bases for V and 0 bases for J; bases not matched to a gene: 2. The DNA of the CDR3 is TGCAGCGTCACAGGGGACTCCTACAATGAGCAGTTCTTC. Protein: CSVTGDSYNEQFF.

This sequence joins TRBV6-1 and TRBJ1-1; no definite D call. CDR3 size: 13 residues. Deletions cut 3 bases from V and 6 bases from J, with 11 bases between. Looked up from germline, CDR1 is MNHNS and CDR2 is SASEGT. CDR3 bases: TGTGCCAGCAGTGAGACGGGTCAATCTGAAGCTTTCTTT. Translating it yields CASSETGQSEAFF.